The rows below give T cell receptor beta chains drawn from one sample of a study of T cells in Graves' hyperthyroidism and ophthalmopathy. Each CDR3 protein is one row after TCRdb ran MiXCR on the multiplex PCR reads. The sample consists of fewer than 550,000 distinct CDR3 sequences, 15% to 19% of them appearing once. The sequenced sample was blood. These receptors all stem from a woman aged 18-29 years with Graves' hyperthyroidism. The CDR3 runs from the conserved cysteine through the conserved F or W. The D gene is left open where the match is weak. Expanded clones get a size class; other rows say once, few or many, or leave the size out.

d_call j_call v_call clone_size cdr3_aa cdr3_nt
TRBD1 TRBJ1-5 TRBV5-1 NA CASSLGDRDHQPQHF TGCGCCAGCAGCTTGGGGGACAGGGATCATCAGCCCCAGCATTTT
TRBD2 TRBJ2-1 TRBV2 many CASSGLADSYNEQFF TGTGCCAGCAGCGGACTAGCGGACTCCTACAATGAGCAGTTCTTC
TRBD2 TRBJ2-2 TRBV15 many CATSRMGLAGGQTGELFF TGTGCCACCAGCAGAATGGGACTAGCGGGAGGGCAGACCGGGGAGCTGTTTTTT
NA TRBJ2-7 TRBV7-2 NA CASSLKGFDNEQYF TGTGCCAGCAGCTTAAAGGGGTTCGACAATGAGCAGTACTTC
NA TRBJ2-1 TRBV11-2 many CASSDPRRGFYNEQFF TGTGCCAGCAGCGATCCCCGTAGGGGGTTCTACAATGAGCAGTTCTTC
NA TRBJ1-5 TRBV7-9 few CASSLGQTSNQPQHF TGTGCCAGCAGCTTAGGGCAAACTAGCAATCAGCCCCAGCATTTT
NA TRBJ1-2 TRBV10-3 NA CAIRGDNYGYTF TGTGCCATCAGGGGAGACAACTATGGCTACACCTTC
NA TRBJ1-2 TRBV6-2/TRBV6-3 NA CASRRMRDYGYTF TGTGCCAGCAGGCGGATGAGGGACTATGGCTACACCTTC
NA TRBJ2-3 TRBV29-1 many CSGGTGTDTQYF TGCAGCGGCGGGACAGGCACAGATACGCAGTATTTT
TRBD2 TRBJ2-5 TRBV27 NA CASSNTGLAVPKGDTQYF TGTGCCAGCAGCAATACGGGACTAGCGGTTCCAAAGGGGGATACCCAGTACTTC
NA TRBJ1-3 TRBV7-3 NA CASSSRGPSSGNTIYF TGTGCCAGCAGCTCGCGGGGGCCGAGCTCTGGAAACACCATATATTTT
TRBD1 TRBJ1-2 TRBV4-1 few CASSQGTVSNYGYTF TGCGCCAGCAGCCAGGGGACAGTCTCTAACTATGGCTACACCTTC
NA TRBJ1-1 TRBV9 NA CASSPTGNTEASF TGTGCCAGCAGCCCTACAGGGAACACTGAAGCTTCCTTT
TRBD1 TRBJ2-1 TRBV28 many CASRSGTGFYNEQFF TGTGCCAGTCGATCCGGGACAGGGTTCTACAATGAGCAGTTCTTC
NA TRBJ1-2 TRBV12-3/TRBV12-4 few CASSLALGGRQIAGYTF TGTGCCAGCAGTTTAGCGCTGGGCGGGAGGCAGATAGCGGGCTACACCTTC
TRBD1 TRBJ2-1 TRBV6-1 many CASRTRPGTGPNNEQFF TGTGCCAGCAGAACTCGCCCCGGGACAGGCCCGAACAATGAGCAGTTCTTC
NA TRBJ1-1 TRBV19 many CASSISENTEAFF TGTGCCAGTAGTATATCAGAGAACACTGAAGCTTTCTTT
NA TRBJ1-1 TRBV20-1 few CSAGGLPSGEAFF TGCAGTGCTGGGGGCCTCCCCAGCGGTGAAGCTTTCTTT
NA TRBJ1-5 TRBV11-2 many CASSFRDQPQHF TGTGCCAGCAGCTTCAGAGATCAGCCCCAGCATTTT
NA TRBJ2-2 TRBV10-1 few CASSVKSLNTGELFF TGCGCCAGCAGTGTAAAAAGCCTGAACACCGGGGAGCTGTTTTTT
TRBD2 TRBJ2-1 TRBV5-4 few CASSLASGTRHEQFF TGTGCCAGCAGCTTGGCTAGCGGGACGAGGCATGAGCAGTTCTTC
TRBD2 TRBJ2-7 TRBV4-3 NA CASSQDAGRAYEQYF TGCGCCAGCAGCCAAGATGCAGGGAGGGCCTACGAGCAGTACTTC
NA TRBJ2-1 TRBV6-2/TRBV6-3 NA CASARGAGNEQFF TGTGCCAGCGCTCGGGGGGCGGGTAATGAGCAGTTCTTC
NA TRBJ1-5 TRBV9 NA CASSVGTGSLGQPQHF TGTGCCAGCAGCGTGGGGACGGGGTCCTTAGGTCAGCCCCAGCATTTT
NA TRBJ1-1 TRBV29-1 NA CSGAVNTEAFF TGCAGCGGGGCAGTGAACACTGAAGCTTTCTTT
NA TRBJ1-5 TRBV4-3 NA CASSQVPIKGRQPQHF TGCGCCAGCAGCCAAGTCCCTATTAAGGGCAGACAGCCCCAGCATTTT
NA TRBJ1-2 TRBV6-6 few CASSYQRSGYTF TGTGCCAGCAGTTACCAGAGGTCGGGCTACACCTTC
TRBD1 TRBJ2-3 TRBV2 many CASSHRDRDTDTQYF TGTGCCAGCAGCCACCGGGACAGAGACACAGATACGCAGTATTTT
TRBD1 TRBJ2-5 TRBV9 NA CASSVVGTGGAETQYF TGTGCCAGCAGCGTAGTTGGGACAGGGGGCGCAGAGACCCAGTACTTC
NA TRBJ1-2 TRBV19 NA CASTPPGHNYGYTF TGTGCCAGTACCCCCCCAGGACATAACTATGGCTACACCTTC
TRBD2 TRBJ2-1 TRBV5-8 few CASSFAGLAFPRGNEQFF TGTGCCAGCAGCTTCGCGGGACTAGCCTTCCCGCGAGGCAATGAGCAGTTCTTC
TRBD1 TRBJ1-1 TRBV19 few CASGKQGYTEAFF TGTGCCAGTGGAAAACAGGGGTACACTGAAGCTTTCTTT